This is a list of T cell receptor beta chains from one sample in a study of blood T cell repertoires in COVID-19. Method: immunoSEQ multiplex PCR; TCRdb's copy keeps in-frame clones and lacks some. Among roughly 100,000 clones listed, approximately 84% were seen once. Material for sequencing was peripheral blood. The receptors originated from a human donor in a cohort sampled during active or convalescent COVID-19. Both conserved end residues are part of each CDR3. The D gene is left open where the match is weak. Clone size, where shown, is once, few, many, or a class for clones that have expanded.

TRBV4-3	15	NA	TRBJ1-2	NA	CASSQGQGGKYGYTF	TGCGCCAGCAGCCAAGGGCAGGGTGGCAAATATGGCTACACCTTC
TRBV15	17	NA	TRBJ2-1	NA	CATSRDRDRASGNEQFF	TGTGCCACCAGCAGAGATCGGGATCGGGCGAGTGGTAATGAGCAGTTCTTC
TRBV19	15	NA	TRBJ2-4	NA	CASSRDSIAKNIQYF	TGTGCCAGTAGCCGGGACTCCATAGCCAAAAACATTCAGTACTTC
TRBV3-1/TRBV3-2	16	NA	TRBJ2-1	TRBD1	CASSQEGTGDINEQFF	TGTGCCAGCAGCCAAGAAGGGACAGGGGATATCAATGAGCAGTTCTTC
TRBV13	15	once	TRBJ1-2	TRBD1	CASSTGQGAGYGYTF	TGTGCCAGCAGCACTGGACAGGGGGCAGGGTATGGCTACACCTTC
TRBV4-1	17	NA	TRBJ2-3	TRBD2	CASSQEDSGGVTDTQYF	TGCGCCAGCAGCCAAGAGGATAGCGGGGGGGTAACAGATACGCAGTATTTT
TRBV28	14	NA	TRBJ1-2	NA	CASSGSLVTYGYTF	TGTGCCAGCTCGGGGTCACTTGTTACTTATGGCTACACCTTC
TRBV10-1	17	NA	TRBJ2-5	TRBD1	CASSHRDRGPWWETQYF	TGCGCCAGCAGCCATAGAGACAGGGGGCCGTGGTGGGAGACCCAGTACTTC
TRBV9	13	once	TRBJ1-6	NA	CASSENGNSPLHF	TGTGCCAGCAGCGAAAACGGGAATTCACCCCTCCACTTT
TRBV27	11	once	TRBJ2-1	TRBD1	CASEGAGEQFF	TGTGCCAGCGAGGGGGCAGGGGAGCAGTTCTTC
TRBV5-1	11	NA	TRBJ2-3	NA	CASSLYDTQYF	TGCGCCAGCAGCTTGTATGATACGCAGTATTTT
TRBV5-1	14	NA	TRBJ1-5	NA	CASSLEGQGQPQHF	TGCGCCAGCAGCTTGGAAGGGCAGGGCCAGCCCCAGCATTTT
TRBV7-9	15	NA	TRBJ2-5	NA	CASSLGQYHQETQYF	TGTGCCAGCAGCTTAGGCCAGTACCACCAAGAGACCCAGTACTTC
TRBV5-1	17	NA	TRBJ2-7	TRBD2	CASSRGLAGGASYEQYF	TGCGCCAGCAGCCGGGGACTAGCGGGGGGCGCTTCCTACGAGCAGTACTTC
TRBV24-1	16	NA	TRBJ2-1	NA	CATSDTTGAAYNEQFF	TGTGCCACCAGTGACACGACTGGGGCCGCATACAATGAGCAGTTCTTC
TRBV28	19	NA	TRBJ2-1	TRBD1	CASSSIRAEQGASYNEQFF	TGTGCCAGCAGTTCTATACGGGCGGAGCAGGGGGCCTCCTACAATGAGCAGTTCTTC